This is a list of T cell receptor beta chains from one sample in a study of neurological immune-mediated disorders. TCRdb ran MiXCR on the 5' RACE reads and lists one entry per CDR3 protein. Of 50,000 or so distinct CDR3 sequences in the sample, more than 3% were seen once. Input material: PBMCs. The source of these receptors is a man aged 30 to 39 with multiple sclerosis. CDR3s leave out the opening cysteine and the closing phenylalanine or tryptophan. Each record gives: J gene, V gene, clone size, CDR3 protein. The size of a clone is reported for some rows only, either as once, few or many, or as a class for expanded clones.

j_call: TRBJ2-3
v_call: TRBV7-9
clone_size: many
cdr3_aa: ASSLAVVADTDTQY

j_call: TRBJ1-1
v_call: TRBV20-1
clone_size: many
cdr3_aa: SARDYLNTEAF

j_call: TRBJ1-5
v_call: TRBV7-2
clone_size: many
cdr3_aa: ASSLGSLKEPQH

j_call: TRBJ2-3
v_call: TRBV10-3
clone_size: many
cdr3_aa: AISESTQLGTDTQY

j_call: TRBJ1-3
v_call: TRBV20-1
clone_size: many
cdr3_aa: SARATASGNTIY

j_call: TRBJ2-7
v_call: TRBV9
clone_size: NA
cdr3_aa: ASSVTGGASYEQY

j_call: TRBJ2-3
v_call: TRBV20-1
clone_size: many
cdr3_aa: SASAGGLSIEV

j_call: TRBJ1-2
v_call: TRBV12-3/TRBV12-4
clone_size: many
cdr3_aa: ASSVDRSLRGYT

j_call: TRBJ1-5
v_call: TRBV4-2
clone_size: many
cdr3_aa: ASSHGTGDQPQH

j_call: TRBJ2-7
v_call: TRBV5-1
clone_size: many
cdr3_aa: ASSLVGESSYEQY

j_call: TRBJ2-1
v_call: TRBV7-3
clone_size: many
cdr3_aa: ASSLTGGSNNEQF

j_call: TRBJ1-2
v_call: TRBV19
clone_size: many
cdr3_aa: ASSETGHPFYGYT

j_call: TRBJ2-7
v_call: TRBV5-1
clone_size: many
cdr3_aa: ASSLGPRREQY

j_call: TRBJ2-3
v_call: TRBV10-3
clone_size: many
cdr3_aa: AISGSGDSTDTQY

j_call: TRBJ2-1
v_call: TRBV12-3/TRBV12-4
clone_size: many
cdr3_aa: ASSPPWSGEQF

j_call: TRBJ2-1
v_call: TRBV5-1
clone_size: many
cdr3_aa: ASSGGRTSYNEQF

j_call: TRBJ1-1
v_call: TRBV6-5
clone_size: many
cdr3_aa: ASIIPGRPTEAF

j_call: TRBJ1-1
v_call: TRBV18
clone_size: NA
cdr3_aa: ASSPGEGRHTEAF

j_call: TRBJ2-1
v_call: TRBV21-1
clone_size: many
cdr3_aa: ASSKWRTGGRNEQF

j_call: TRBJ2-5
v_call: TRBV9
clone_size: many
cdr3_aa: ASSAMGQGSLETQY

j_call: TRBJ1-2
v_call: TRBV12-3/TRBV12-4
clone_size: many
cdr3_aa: ASSLGRTTGYT

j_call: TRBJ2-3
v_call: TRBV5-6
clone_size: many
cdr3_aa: ASSSRLAGGPLDTQY

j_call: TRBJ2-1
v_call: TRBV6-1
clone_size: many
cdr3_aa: ASSEGAGTYNEQF

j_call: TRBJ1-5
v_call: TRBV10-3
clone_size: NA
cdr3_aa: AISDRTGTGNQPQH

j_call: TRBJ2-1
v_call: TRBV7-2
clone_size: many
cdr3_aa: ASSRDRASSEQF

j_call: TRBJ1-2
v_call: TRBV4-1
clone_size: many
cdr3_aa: ASSRGSGYT

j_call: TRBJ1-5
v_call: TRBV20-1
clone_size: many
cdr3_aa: SAGQGGGNQPQH

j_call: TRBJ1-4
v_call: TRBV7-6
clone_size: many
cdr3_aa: ASSSLDRPGEKLF

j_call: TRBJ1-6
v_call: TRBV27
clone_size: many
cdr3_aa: ASSLEGGIMNSPLH

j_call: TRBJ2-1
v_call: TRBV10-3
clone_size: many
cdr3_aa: AISRGLAGPDNEQF

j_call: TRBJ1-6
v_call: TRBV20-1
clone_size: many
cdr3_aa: SARAIEDLVGNSPLH

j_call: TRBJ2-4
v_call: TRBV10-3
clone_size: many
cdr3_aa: AISEGPSFNIQY

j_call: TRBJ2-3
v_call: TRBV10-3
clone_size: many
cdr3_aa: ATRGQGGTDTQY

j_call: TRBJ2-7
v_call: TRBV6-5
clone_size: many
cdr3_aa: ASSPDLQGLTYEQY

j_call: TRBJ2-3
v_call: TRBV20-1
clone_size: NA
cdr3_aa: SARDPSGGADTQY

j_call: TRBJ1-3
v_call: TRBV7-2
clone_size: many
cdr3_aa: ASSFDPAGNTIY

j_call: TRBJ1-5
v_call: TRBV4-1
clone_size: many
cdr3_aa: ASSQGNGNQPQN

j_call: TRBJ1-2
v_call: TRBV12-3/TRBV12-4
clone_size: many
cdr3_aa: ASGRGEERDGYT

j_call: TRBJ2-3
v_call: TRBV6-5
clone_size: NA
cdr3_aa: ASRPGPRGTDTQY

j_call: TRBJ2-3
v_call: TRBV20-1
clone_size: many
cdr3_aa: TAGGPTDTQY

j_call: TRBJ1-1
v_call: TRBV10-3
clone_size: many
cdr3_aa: AISGGGVPTEAF

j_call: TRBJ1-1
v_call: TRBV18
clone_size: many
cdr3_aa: ASSPRQGEGTEAF

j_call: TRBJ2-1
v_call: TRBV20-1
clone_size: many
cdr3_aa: SAVIGGGPGNEQF

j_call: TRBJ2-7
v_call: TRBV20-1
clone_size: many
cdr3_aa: SARLDGREQY